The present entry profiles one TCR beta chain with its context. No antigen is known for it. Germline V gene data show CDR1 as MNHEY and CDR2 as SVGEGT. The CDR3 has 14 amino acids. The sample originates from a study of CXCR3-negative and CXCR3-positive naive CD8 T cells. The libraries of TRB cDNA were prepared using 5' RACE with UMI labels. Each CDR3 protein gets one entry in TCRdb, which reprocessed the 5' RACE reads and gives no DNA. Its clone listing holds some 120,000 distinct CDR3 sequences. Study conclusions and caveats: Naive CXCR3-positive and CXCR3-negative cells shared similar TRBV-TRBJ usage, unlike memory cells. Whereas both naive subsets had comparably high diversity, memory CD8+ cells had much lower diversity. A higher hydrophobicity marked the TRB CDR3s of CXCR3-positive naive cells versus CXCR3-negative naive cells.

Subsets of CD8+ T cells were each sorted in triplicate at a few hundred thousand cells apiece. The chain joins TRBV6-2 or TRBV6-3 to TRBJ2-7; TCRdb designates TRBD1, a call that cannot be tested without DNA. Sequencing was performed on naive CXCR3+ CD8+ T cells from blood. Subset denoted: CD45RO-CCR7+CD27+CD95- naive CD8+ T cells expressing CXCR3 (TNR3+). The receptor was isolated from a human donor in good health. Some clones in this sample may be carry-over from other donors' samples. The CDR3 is CASRPRDGSYEQYF.